This TCR beta chain appears in the sequencing data of a study of T cells in Graves' hyperthyroidism and ophthalmopathy. Looking at the study overall: Peripheral blood specimens were obtained at initial diagnosis, prior to any treatment.

Criteria for exclusion of patients were uncontrolled infection, other autoimmune disease, pregnancy or lactation. The ends lost 7 bases at V and 6 bases at J; junction bases unmatched: 7. The CDR3 contains 13 residues. CDR1 and CDR2 from the germline V gene are SQVTM and ANQGSEA. At least ten counts were recorded for this clonotype. Researchers amplified the TCR beta CDR3 regions from RNA transcripts. An initial round of RT-PCR targeting the TCR CDR3 relied on the HTBI primer set. Each CDR3 protein is one row after TCRdb ran MiXCR on the multiplex PCR reads. The table records 550,000 to 700,000 distinct CDR3 sequences, roughly 15% of them present only once.

The sample was blood. The receptor comes from a woman between 35 and 50 years old with Graves' ophthalmopathy. This sequence joins TRBV29-1 and TRBJ1-5, with 9 bases identical to TRBD1. This chain's CDR3 is CSAEQGAGQPQHF. As DNA, the CDR3 is TGCAGCGCCGAACAGGGGGCAGGTCAGCCCCAGCATTTT.